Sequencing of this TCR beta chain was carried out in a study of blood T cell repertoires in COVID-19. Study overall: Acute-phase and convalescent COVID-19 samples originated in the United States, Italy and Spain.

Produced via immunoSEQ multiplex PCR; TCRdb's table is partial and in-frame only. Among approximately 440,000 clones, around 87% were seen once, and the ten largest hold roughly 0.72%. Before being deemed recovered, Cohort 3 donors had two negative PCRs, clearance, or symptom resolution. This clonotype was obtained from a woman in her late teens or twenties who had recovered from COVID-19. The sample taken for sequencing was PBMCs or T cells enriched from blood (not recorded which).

The CDR3 bases are TGTGCCAGCAGCAGATCAGGGGACACAGATACGCAGTATTTT. Its translation: CASSRSGDTDTQYF. The V call is TRBV7-9, the J call TRBJ2-3; D perhaps matches TRBD1 (6 bases). The CDR3 length is 14 residues. Trimming left V 5 bases short and J 2 bases short, with 11 bases between. CDR1 and CDR2 from the germline V gene are SEHNR and FQNEAQ (reference sequence).